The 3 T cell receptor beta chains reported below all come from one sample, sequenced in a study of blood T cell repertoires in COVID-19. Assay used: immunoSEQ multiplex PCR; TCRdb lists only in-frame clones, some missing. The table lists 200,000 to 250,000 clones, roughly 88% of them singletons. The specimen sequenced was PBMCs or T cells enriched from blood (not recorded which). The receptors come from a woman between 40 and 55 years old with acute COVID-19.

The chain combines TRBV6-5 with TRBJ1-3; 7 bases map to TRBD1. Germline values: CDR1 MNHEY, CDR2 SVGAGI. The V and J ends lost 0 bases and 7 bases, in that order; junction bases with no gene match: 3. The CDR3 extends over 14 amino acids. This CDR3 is CASSYSAGGNTIYF. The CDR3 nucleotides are TGTGCCAGCAGTTACTCGGCAGGGGGGAACACCATATATTTT.

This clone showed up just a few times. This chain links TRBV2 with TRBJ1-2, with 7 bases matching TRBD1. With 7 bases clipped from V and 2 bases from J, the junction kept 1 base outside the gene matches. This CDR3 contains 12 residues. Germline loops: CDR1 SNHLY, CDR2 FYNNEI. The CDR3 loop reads CASMGQNYGYTF. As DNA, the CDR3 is TGTGCCAGCATGGGACAGAACTATGGCTACACCTTC.

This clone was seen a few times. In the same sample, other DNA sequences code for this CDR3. CDR3 amino acids: CASSLGGGASTDTQYF. Written as DNA, the CDR3 is TGCGCCAGCAGCTTGGGAGGGGGGGCCAGCACAGATACGCAGTATTTT. The chain links TRBV5-1 to TRBJ2-3, with a tentative D call TRBD2 (7 bases). The CDR3 totals 16 residues. From germline, CDR1 is SGHRS and CDR2 YFSETQ. V lost 0 bases, J lost 0 bases, and 11 bases lay in between.